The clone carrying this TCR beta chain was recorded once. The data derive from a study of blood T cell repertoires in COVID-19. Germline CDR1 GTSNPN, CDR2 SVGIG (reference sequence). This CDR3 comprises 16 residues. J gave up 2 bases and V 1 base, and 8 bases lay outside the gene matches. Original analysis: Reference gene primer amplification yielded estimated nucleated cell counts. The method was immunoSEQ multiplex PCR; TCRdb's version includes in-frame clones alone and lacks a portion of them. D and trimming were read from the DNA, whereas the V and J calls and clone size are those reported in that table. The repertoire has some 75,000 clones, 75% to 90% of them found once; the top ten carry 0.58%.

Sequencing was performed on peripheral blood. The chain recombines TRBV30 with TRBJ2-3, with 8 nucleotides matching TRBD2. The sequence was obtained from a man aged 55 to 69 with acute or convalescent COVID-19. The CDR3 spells CAWSGVAGSSTDTQYF. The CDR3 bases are TGTGCCTGGAGTGGGGTAGCGGGGAGCTCCACAGATACGCAGTATTTT.